Shown below are 7 T cell receptor beta chains from a single sample sequenced in a study of spatial heterogeneity in lung cancer. TCRdb re-called the 5' RACE reads through MiXCR, storing one row per CDR3 protein. The sample gives roughly 32,000 distinct CDR3 sequences, more than 9% of which show up once; less than 35% is in the top ten. Time point defined: blood at routine non-recurrence follow-up after resection. Sample: PBMCs, taken at follow-up. The source is a female donor with early-stage non-small cell lung cancer.

This clonotype was counted only a few times. The chain couples TRBV29-1 to TRBJ1-1, with D possibly matching TRBD1 (5 bases). Between the trimmed V and J ends, which lost 7 bases and 7 bases, there was a span of 13 bases. Per the germline V gene, CDR1 is SQVTM and CDR2 is ANQGSEA. CDR3 length: 11 residues. The CDR3 sequence is CSAERGLEAFF. The CDR3, as DNA: TGCAGCGCTGAGAGGGGACTTGAAGCTTTCTTT. Combining the CDR3 with reference TRBV29-1 and TRBJ1-1 gives the whole variable domain SAVISQKPSRDICQRGTSLTIQCQVDSQVTMMFWYRQQPGQSLTLIATANQGSEATYESGFVIDKFPISRPNLTFSTLTVSNMSPEDSSIYLCSAERGLEAFFGQGTRLTVV.

This clonotype has just a few counts. The chain recombines TRBV5-1 with TRBJ2-1; 16 nucleotides line up with TRBD2. The CDR3 runs 20 residues. Germline values: CDR1 SGHRS, CDR2 YFSETQ. The V and J ends lost 3 bases and 7 bases, in that order; junction bases with no gene match: 16. The CDR3 DNA reads TGCGCCAGCAGCTCCCCAGGGACTAGCGGGGGGGCCGGTGTTTGGAATGAGCAGTTCTTC. Protein: CASSSPGTSGGAGVWNEQFF.

At least ten counts were recorded for this clonotype. The chain couples TRBV3-1 to TRBJ1-2; 8 bases are shared with TRBD1. Trimming cost V 8 bases and J 4 bases; bases outside gene matches: 15. The CDR3 length is 16 residues. From germline, CDR1 is LGHDT and CDR2 YNNKEL (reference sequence). CDR3 sequence reads: CASYNSGQGLRYGYTF. The DNA of the CDR3 is TGTGCCAGCTACAACTCCGGACAGGGTCTTCGCTATGGCTACACCTTC.

This clonotype showed up many times. This chain links TRBV28 with TRBJ2-7; D is uncertain. The CDR3 runs 15 residues. V lost 2 bases to trimming and J lost 3 bases, with 14 bases between them. Germline assignment: CDR1 MDHEN and CDR2 SYDVKM. CDR3 sequence reads: CASSLRAVVFYEQYF. CDR3 sequence (DNA): TGTGCCAGCAGTTTAAGGGCGGTCGTTTTCTACGAGCAGTACTTC.

This chain links TRBV9 with TRBJ2-2; TRBD1 is a possible D gene (6 bases). Trimming shortened V by 0 bases and J by 4 bases, and 10 bases separated the two germline ends. This CDR3 is 15 amino acids long. Per germline, CDR1 SGDLS and CDR2 YYNGEE. Here the CDR3 DNA reads TGTGCCAGCAGCGTAGGAGGGACACTCACCGGGGAGCTGTTTTTT. Its translation is CASSVGGTLTGELFF.

A few counts support this clonotype. The chain joins TRBV11-2 to TRBJ2-3; 12 bases line up with TRBD1. The CDR3 length is 16 residues. Per the germline V gene, CDR1 is SGHAT and CDR2 is FQNNGV. J was trimmed by 6 bases and V by 7 bases; bases with no gene match: 11. Here the CDR3 reads CASTFVGTGGRDTQYF. Here the CDR3 DNA reads TGTGCCAGCACCTTCGTGGGGACAGGGGGCAGGGATACGCAGTATTTT.

There are a few counts of this clonotype. This chain links TRBV19 with TRBJ2-2, with D hard to call. In germline, CDR1 is LNHDA, CDR2 SQIVND (reference sequence). CDR3 length equals 14 residues. Trimming cost V 7 bases and J 5 bases, with 14 bases left between them. This CDR3 is CASTQVGDTGELFF. In DNA form, the CDR3 reads TGTGCCAGTACGCAGGTTGGAGATACCGGGGAGCTGTTTTTT.